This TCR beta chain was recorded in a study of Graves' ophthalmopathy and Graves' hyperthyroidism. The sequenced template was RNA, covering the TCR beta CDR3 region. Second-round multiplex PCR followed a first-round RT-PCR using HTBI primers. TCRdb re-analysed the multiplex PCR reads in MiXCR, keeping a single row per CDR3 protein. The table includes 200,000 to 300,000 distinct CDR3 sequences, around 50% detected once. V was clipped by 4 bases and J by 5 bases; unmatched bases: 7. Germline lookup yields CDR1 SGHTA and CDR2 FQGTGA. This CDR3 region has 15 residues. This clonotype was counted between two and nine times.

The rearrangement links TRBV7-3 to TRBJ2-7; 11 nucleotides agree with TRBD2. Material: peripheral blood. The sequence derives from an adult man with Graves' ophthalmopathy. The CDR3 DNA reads TGTGCCAGCAGCTACCTAGCGGGGGGAAGCAACGAGCAGTACTTC. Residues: CASSYLAGGSNEQYF.